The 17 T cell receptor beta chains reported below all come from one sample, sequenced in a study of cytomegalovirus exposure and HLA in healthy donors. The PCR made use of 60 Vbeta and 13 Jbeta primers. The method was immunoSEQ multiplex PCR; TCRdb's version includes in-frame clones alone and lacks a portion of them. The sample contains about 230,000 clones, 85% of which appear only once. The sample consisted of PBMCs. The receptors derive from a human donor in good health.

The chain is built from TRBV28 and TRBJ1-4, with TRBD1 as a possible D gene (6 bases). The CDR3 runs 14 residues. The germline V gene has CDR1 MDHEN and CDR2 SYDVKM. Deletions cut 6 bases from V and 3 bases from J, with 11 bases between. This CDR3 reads CASREGGANEKLFF. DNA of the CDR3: TGTGCCAGCAGAGAGGGGGGGGCTAATGAAAAACTGTTTTTT.

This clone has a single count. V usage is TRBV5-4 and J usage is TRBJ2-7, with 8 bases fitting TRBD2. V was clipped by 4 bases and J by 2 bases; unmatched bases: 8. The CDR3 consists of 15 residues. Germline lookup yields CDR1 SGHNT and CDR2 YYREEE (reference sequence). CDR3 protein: CASSRHSGAAYEQYF. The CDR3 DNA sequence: TGTGCCAGCAGCCGGCATAGCGGGGCGGCCTACGAGCAGTACTTC.

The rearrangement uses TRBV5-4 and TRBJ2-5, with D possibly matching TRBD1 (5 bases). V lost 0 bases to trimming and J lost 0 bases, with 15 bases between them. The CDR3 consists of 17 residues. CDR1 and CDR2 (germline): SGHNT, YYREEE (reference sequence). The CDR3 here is CASSLGGAIKYQETQYF. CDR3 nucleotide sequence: TGTGCCAGCAGCTTGGGGGGCGCGATTAAATACCAAGAGACCCAGTACTTC.

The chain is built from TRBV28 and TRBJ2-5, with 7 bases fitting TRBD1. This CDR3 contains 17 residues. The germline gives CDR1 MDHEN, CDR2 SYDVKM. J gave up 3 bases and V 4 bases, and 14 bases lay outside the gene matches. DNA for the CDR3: TGTGCCAGCAGTTCGATCCTTCTAATAGACAGGGAAGAGACCCAGTACTTC. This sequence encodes CASSSILLIDREETQYF. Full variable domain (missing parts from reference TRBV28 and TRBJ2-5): DVKVTQSSRYLVKRTGEKVFLECVQDMDHENMFWYRQDPGLGLRLIYFSYDVKMKEKGDIPEGYSVSREKKERFSLILESASTNQTSMYLCASSSILLIDREETQYFGPGTRLLVL.

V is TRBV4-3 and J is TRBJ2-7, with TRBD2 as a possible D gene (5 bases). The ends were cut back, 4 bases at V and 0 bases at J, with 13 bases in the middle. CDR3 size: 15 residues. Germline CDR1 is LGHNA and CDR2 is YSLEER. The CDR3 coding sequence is TGCGCCAGCAGCCCCCAGTGGGAGAGCTCCTACGAGCAGTACTTC. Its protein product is CASSPQWESSYEQYF.

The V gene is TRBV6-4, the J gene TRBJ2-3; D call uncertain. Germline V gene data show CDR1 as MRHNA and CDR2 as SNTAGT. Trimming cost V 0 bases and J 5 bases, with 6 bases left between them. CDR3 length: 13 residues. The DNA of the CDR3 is TGTGCCAGCAGTGACTCACCGGGAGATACGCAGTATTTT. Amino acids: CASSDSPGDTQYF.

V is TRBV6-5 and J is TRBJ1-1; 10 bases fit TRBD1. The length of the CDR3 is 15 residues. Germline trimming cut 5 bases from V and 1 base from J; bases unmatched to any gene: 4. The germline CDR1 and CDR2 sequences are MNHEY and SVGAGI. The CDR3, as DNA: TGTGCCAGCAGTGGCCGGGACAGGGGGAACACTGAAGCTTTCTTT. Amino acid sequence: CASSGRDRGNTEAFF.

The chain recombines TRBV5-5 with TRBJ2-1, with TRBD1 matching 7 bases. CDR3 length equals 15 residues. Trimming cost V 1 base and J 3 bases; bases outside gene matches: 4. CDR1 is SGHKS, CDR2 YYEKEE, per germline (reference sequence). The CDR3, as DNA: TGTGCCAGCAGCTTGAGCGACAGGGACTACAATGAGCAGTTCTTC. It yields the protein CASSLSDRDYNEQFF.

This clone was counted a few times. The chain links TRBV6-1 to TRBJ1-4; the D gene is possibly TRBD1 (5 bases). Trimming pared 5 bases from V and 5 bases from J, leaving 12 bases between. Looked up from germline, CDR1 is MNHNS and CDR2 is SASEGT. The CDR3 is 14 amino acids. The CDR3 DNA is TGTGCCAGCAGTCTGGGGGGTGCAAATGAAAAACTGTTTTTT. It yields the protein CASSLGGANEKLFF.

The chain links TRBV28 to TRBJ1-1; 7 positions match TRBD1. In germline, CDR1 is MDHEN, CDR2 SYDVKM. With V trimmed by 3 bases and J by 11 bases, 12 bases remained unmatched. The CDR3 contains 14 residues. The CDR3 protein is CASSFEGARAGAFF. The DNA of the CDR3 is TGTGCCAGCAGTTTCGAGGGGGCGCGAGCAGGCGCTTTCTTT.

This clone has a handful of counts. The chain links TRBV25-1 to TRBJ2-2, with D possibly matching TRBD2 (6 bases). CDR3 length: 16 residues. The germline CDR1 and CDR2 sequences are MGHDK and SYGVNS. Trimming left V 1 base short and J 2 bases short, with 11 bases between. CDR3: CASSEFLRGNTGELFF. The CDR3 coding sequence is TGTGCCAGCAGTGAATTTCTGCGGGGCAACACCGGGGAGCTGTTTTTT.

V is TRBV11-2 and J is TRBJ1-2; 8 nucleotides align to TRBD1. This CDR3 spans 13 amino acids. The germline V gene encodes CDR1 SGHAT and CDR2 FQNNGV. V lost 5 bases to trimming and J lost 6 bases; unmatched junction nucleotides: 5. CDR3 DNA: TGTGCCAGCAGCAAAGGACAGGGAGATGGCTACACCTTC. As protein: CASSKGQGDGYTF.

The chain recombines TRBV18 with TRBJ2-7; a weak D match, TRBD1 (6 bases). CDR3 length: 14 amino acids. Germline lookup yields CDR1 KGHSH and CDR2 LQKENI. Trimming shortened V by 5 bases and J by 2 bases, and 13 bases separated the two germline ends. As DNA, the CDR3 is TGTGCCAGCTCAGACAGGTACTATCCCTACGAGCAGTACTTC. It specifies CASSDRYYPYEQYF.

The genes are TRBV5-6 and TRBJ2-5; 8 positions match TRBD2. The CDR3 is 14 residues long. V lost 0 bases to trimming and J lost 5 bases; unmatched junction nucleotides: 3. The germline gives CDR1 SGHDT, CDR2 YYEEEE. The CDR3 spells CASSLATGGETQYF. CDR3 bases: TGTGCCAGCAGCTTGGCGACGGGAGGGGAGACCCAGTACTTC.

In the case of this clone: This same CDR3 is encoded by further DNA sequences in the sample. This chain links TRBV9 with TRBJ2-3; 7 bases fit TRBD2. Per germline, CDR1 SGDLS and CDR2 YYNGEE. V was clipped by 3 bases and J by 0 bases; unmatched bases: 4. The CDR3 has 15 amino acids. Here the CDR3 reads CASSASGSSTDTQYF. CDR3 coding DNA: TGTGCCAGCAGCGCTAGCGGCTCTAGCACAGATACGCAGTATTTT.

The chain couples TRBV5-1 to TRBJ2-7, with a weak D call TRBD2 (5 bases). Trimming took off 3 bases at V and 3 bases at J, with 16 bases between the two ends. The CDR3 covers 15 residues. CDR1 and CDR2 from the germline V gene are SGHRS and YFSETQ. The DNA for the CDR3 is TGCGCCAGCAGCTCTCCTCGGGGTGGGAACTACGAGCAGTACTTC. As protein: CASSSPRGGNYEQYF. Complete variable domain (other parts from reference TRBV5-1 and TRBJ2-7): KAGVTQTPRYLIKTRGQQVTLSCSPISGHRSVSWYQQTPGQGLQFLFEYFSETQRNKGNFPGRFSGRQFSNSRSEMNVSTLELGDSALYLCASSSPRGGNYEQYFGPGTRLTVT.

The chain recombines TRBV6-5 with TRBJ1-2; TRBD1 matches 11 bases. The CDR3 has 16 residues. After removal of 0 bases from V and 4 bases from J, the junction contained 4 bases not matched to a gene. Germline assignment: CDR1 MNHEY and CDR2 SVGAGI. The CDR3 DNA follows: TGTGCCAGCAGTTACTCCAGGACAGGGGGCGGCTATGGCTACACCTTC. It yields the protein CASSYSRTGGGYGYTF.